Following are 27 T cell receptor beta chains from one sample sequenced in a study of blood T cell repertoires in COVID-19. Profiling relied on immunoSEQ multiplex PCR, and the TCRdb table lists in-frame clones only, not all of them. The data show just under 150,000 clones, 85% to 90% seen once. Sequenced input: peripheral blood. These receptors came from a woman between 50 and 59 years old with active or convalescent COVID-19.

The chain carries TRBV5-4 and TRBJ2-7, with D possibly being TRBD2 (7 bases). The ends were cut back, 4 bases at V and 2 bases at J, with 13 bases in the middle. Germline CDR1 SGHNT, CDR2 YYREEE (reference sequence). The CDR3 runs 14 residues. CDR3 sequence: CASSVQGGAYEQYF. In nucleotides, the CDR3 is TGTGCCAGCAGCGTACAGGGAGGGGCCTACGAGCAGTACTTC.

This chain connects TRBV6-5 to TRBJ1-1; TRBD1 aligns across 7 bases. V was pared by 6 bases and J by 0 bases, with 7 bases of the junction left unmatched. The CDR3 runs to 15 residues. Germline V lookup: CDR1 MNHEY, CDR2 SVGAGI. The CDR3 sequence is CASRLAGTVNTEAFF. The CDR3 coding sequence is TGTGCCAGCAGACTGGCCGGGACAGTGAACACTGAAGCTTTCTTT.

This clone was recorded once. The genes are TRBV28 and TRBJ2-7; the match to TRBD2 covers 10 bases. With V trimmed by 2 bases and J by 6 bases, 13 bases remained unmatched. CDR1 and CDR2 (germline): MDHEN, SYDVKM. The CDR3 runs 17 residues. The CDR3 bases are TGTGCCAGCAGTTTAACTCGAGGGGCTAGCGGGAGTGGCGAGCAGTACTTC. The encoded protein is CASSLTRGASGSGEQYF.

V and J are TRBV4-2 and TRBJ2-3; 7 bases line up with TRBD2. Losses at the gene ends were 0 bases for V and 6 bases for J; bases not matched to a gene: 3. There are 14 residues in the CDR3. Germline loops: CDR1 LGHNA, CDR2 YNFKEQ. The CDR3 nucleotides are TGTGCCAGCAGCCAAGATCCCGGGGGGGATACGCAGTATTTT. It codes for CASSQDPGGDTQYF.

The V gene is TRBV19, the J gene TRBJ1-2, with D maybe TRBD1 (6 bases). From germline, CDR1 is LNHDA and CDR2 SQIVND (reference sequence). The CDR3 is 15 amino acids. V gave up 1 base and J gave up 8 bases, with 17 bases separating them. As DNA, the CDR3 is TGTGCCAGTAGTATAGCTAGTAACAGGGCGTCCGGCTACACCTTC. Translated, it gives CASSIASNRASGYTF. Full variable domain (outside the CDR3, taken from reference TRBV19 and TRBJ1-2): DGGITQSPKYLFRKEGQNVTLSCEQNLNHDAMYWYRQDPGQGLRLIYYSQIVNDFQKGDIAEGYSVSREKKESFPLTVTSAQKNPTAFYLCASSIASNRASGYTFGSGTRLTVV.

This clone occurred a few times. The CDR3 region has the DNA TGTGCCAGCAGCGTAGGAATTGCCTACTCTGGGGCCAACGTCCTGACTTTC. Encoded protein: CASSVGIAYSGANVLTF. The J gene is TRBJ2-6, the V gene TRBV9; D not resolved. V gave up 0 bases and J gave up 0 bases, with 10 bases separating them. Germline V gene sequence: CDR1 SGDLS, CDR2 YYNGEE. The CDR3 is 17 amino acids.

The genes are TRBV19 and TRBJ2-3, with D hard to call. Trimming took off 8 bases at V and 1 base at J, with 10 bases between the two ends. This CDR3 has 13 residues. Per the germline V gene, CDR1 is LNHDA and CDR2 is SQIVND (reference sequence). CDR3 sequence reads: CASRERGTDTQYF. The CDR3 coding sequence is TGTGCCAGTCGCGAGCGAGGCACAGATACGCAGTATTTT.

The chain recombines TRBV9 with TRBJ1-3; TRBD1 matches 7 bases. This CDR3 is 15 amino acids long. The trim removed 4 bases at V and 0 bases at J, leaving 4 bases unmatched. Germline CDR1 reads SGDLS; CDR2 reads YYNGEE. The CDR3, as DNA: TGTGCCAGCAGCCCCCAGGGGGACTCTGGAAACACCATATATTTT. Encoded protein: CASSPQGDSGNTIYF.

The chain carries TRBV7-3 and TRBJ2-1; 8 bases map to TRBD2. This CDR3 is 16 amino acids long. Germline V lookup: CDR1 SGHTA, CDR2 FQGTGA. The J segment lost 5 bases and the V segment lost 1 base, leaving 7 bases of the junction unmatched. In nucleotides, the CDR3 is TGTGCCAGCAGCTTAAGAGCGGGGGAGACGCACAATGAGCAGTTCTTC. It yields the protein CASSLRAGETHNEQFF.

CDR3 DNA: TGTGCCAGCAGTCCCGTCGGGAATAGCAATCAGCCCCAGCATTTT. Protein: CASSPVGNSNQPQHF. The V and J genes are TRBV28 and TRBJ1-5; unclear D gene. The germline V gene encodes CDR1 MDHEN and CDR2 SYDVKM. The CDR3 is 15 residues long. Between the trimmed V and J ends, which lost 5 bases and 0 bases, there was a span of 11 bases.

The CDR3 loop is CASSQVIGANTGELFF. CDR3 nucleotide sequence: TGTGCCAGCAGCCAAGTGATCGGAGCGAACACCGGGGAGCTGTTTTTT. The gene calls are TRBV4-2 and TRBJ2-2; D unclear. CDR1 is LGHNA and CDR2 is YNFKEQ in the germline V gene. The CDR3 contains 16 residues. The V end lost 1 base, the J end lost 0 bases, and 9 bases lay between the germline ends.

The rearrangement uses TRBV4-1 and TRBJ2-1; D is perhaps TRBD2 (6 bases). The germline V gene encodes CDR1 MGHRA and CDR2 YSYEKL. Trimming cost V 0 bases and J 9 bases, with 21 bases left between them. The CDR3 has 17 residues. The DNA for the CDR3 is TGCGCCAGCAGCCAAGAATGGGGAGGCGGATCCCCACTTGAGCAGTTCTTC. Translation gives CASSQEWGGGSPLEQFF.

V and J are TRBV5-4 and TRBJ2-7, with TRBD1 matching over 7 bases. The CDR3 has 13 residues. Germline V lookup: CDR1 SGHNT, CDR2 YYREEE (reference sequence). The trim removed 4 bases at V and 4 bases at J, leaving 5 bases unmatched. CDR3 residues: CASSPGQDYEQYF. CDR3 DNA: TGTGCCAGCAGCCCCGGACAGGATTACGAGCAGTACTTC.

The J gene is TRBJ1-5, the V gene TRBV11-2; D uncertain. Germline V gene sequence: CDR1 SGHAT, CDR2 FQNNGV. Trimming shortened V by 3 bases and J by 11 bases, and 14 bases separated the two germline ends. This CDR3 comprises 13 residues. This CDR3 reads CASSFRPGEAQHF. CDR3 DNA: TGTGCCAGCAGCTTCCGACCCGGGGAGGCCCAGCATTTT.

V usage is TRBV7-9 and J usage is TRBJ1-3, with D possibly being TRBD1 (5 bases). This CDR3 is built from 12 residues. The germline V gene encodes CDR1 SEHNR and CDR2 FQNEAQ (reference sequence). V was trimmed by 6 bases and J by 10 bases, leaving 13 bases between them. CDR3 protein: CASSFGEGTIYF. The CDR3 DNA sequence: TGTGCCAGCAGTTTCGGGGAGGGGACCATATATTTT.

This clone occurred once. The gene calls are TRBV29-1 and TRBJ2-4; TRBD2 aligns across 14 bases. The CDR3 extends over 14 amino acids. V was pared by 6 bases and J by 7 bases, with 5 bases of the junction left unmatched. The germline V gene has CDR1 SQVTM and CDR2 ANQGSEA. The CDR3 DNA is TGCAGCGTGTCGGGACTAGCGGGGGCGAACATTCAGTACTTC. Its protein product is CSVSGLAGANIQYF. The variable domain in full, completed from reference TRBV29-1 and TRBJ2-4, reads SAVISQKPSRDICQRGTSLTIQCQVDSQVTMMFWYRQQPGQSLTLIATANQGSEATYESGFVIDKFPISRPNLTFSTLTVSNMSPEDSSIYLCSVSGLAGANIQYFGAGTRLSVL.

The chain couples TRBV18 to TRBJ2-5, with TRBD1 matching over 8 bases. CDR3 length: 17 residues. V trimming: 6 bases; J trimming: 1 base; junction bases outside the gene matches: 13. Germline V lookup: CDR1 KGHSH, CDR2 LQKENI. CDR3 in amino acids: CASSLFERQGLQETQYF. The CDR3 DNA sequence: TGTGCCAGCTCCCTCTTTGAGAGACAGGGGCTCCAAGAGACCCAGTACTTC.

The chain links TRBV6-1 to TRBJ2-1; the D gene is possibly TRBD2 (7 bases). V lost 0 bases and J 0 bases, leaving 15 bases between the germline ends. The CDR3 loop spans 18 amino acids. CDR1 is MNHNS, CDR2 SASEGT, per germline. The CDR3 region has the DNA TGTGCCAGCAGTGAAGCGGTGGCGGGGGCCTTCTCCTACAATGAGCAGTTCTTC. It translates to CASSEAVAGAFSYNEQFF.

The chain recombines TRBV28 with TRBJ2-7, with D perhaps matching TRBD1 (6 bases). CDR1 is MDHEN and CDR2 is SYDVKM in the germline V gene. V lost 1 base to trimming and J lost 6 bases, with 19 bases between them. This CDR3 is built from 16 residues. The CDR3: CASSLSRDTGRVEQYF. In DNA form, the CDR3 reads TGTGCCAGCAGTTTATCGAGGGACACCGGTCGTGTCGAGCAGTACTTC.

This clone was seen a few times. The CDR3 here is CAISDRPAQGTYEQYF. The CDR3 DNA reads TGTGCCATCAGTGACCGACCTGCACAGGGAACCTACGAGCAGTACTTC. This sequence joins TRBV10-3 and TRBJ2-7, with D perhaps TRBD1 (6 bases). This CDR3 spans 16 amino acids. Germline lookup yields CDR1 ENHRY and CDR2 SYGVKD. V was trimmed by 3 bases and J by 2 bases, leaving 17 bases between them.

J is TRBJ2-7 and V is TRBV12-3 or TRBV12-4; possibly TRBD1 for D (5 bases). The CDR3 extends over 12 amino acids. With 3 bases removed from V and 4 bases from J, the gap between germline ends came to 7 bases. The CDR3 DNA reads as TGTGCCAGCAGTTTGGCAGGGTACGAGCAGTACTTC. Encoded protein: CASSLAGYEQYF.

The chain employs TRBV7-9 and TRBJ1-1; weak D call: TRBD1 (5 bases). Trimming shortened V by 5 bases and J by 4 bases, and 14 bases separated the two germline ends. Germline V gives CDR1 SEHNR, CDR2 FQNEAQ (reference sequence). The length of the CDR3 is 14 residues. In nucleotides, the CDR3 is TGTGCCAGCAGCCCAACGGTCGGGGGCACTGAAGCTTTCTTT. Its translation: CASSPTVGGTEAFF.

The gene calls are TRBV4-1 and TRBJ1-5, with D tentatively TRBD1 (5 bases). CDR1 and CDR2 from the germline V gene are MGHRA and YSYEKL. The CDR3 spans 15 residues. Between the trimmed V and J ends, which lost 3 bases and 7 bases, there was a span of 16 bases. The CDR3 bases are TGCGCCAGCAGCCAGCGGGACGGCTTGGGGCAGCCCCAGCATTTT. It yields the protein CASSQRDGLGQPQHF.

In DNA, the CDR3 is TGTGCCAGCAGTTTACTGGGACAGGGAAGAGACTATGGCTACACCTTC. Residues: CASSLLGQGRDYGYTF. V usage is TRBV27 and J usage is TRBJ1-2; 9 positions match TRBD1. Germline trimming cut 2 bases from V and 3 bases from J; bases unmatched to any gene: 7. Looked up from germline, CDR1 is MNHEY and CDR2 is SMNVEV (reference sequence). The CDR3 consists of 16 residues.

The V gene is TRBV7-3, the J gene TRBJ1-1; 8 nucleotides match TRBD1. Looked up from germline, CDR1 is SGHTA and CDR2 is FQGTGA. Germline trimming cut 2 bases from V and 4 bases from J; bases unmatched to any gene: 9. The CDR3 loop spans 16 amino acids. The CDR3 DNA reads TGTGCCAGCAGCTTAGGGCCAGGGGGCGCGGGCACTGAAGCTTTCTTT. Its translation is CASSLGPGGAGTEAFF.

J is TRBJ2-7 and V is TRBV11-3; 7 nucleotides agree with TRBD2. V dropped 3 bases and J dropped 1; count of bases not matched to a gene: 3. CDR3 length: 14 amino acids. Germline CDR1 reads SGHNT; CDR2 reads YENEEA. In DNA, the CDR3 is TGTGCCAGCAGCTTGGGGGGGGAGTCCTACGAGCAGTACTTC. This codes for CASSLGGESYEQYF.

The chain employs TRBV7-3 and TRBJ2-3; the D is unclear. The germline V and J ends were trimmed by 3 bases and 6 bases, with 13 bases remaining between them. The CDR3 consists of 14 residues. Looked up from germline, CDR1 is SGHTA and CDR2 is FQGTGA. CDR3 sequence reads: CASSFRAPMDTQYF. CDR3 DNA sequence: TGTGCCAGCAGCTTCCGAGCGCCCATGGATACGCAGTATTTT.